This passage covers 6 T cell receptor beta chains from one sample sequenced in a study of cytomegalovirus exposure and HLA in healthy donors. PCR primers comprised 60 Vbeta and 13 Jbeta primers. Clones were sequenced by immunoSEQ multiplex PCR, and TCRdb holds only the in-frame ones, with some missing. In the table there are more than 95,000 clones, approximately 79% of which are singletons. Input material: PBMCs. Receptor source: a man between 50 and 59 years old in good health and CMV-seropositive.

V gene TRBV4-3 combines with J gene TRBJ2-3, with 12 bases aligning to TRBD1. J lost 3 bases, V lost 3 bases, and 10 bases had no gene match. Germline-derived CDR1 and CDR2 are LGHNA and YSLEER. This CDR3 has 18 residues. CDR3 residues: CASSHSQGDRGPTDTQYF. CDR3 sequence (DNA): TGCGCCAGCAGCCACTCCCAGGGGGACAGGGGGCCGACAGATACGCAGTATTTT.

The chain is built from TRBV18 and TRBJ2-7; D not resolved. This CDR3 spans 13 amino acids. Trimming left V 5 bases short and J 4 bases short, with 12 bases between. Germline V lookup: CDR1 KGHSH, CDR2 LQKENI. CDR3 residues: CASSNDISYEQYF. In DNA, the CDR3 is TGTGCCAGCTCAAACGACATTTCATACGAGCAGTACTTC.

This chain connects TRBV28 to TRBJ2-7, with 7 bases matching TRBD2. Germline CDR1 MDHEN, CDR2 SYDVKM. This CDR3 comprises 15 residues. V dropped 7 bases and J dropped 0; count of bases not matched to a gene: 9. The CDR3 DNA is TGTGCCAGCACCGCCTGGGCTAGCGGCTCCTACGAGCAGTACTTC. Its translation: CASTAWASGSYEQYF.

This chain connects TRBV7-2 to TRBJ2-2; 15 bases match TRBD2. After removal of 5 bases from V and 5 bases from J, the junction contained 6 bases not matched to a gene. The CDR3 consists of 17 residues. Germline CDR1 is SGHTA and CDR2 is FQGNSA. The CDR3 DNA sequence: TGTGCCAGCAGCCCCGGACTAGCGGGGGGGCGTACCGGGGAGCTGTTTTTT. Translation gives CASSPGLAGGRTGELFF. Full variable domain (remainder filled in from reference TRBV7-2 and TRBJ2-2): GAGVSQSPSNKVTEKGKDVELRCDPISGHTALYWYRQSLGQGLEFLIYFQGNSAPDKSGLPSDRFSAERTGGSVSTLTIQRTQQEDSAVYLCASSPGLAGGRTGELFFGEGSRLTVL.

Details on this clone: At one of its ends the junction is not consistent with the germline gene, which may arise from a read error. This sample also contains other DNA sequences that code for the same CDR3. The chain employs TRBV19 and TRBJ2-7; TRBD2 agrees at 7 bases. CDR3 size: 15 residues. Germline CDR1 is LNHDA and CDR2 is SQIVND (reference sequence). The CDR3 spells CASSPDRGGKNEQYF. The CDR3 DNA reads TGTGCCAGTAGTCCCGATAGGGGAGGGAAGAACGAGCAGTATTTC.

V is TRBV18 and J is TRBJ1-3; a weak D match, TRBD1 (6 bases). The CDR3 loop spans 17 amino acids. V gave up 3 bases and J gave up 0 bases, with 15 bases separating them. The germline gives CDR1 KGHSH, CDR2 LQKENI. The CDR3 loop is CASSPGTGLSSGNTIYF. The CDR3 coding sequence is TGTGCCAGCTCACCGGGAACAGGGTTAAGCTCTGGAAACACCATATATTTT. Full variable domain (missing parts from reference TRBV18 and TRBJ1-3): NAGVMQNPRHLVRRRGQEARLRCSPMKGHSHVYWYRQLPEEGLKFMVYLQKENIIDESGMPKERFSAEFPKEGPSILRIQQVVRGDSAAYFCASSPGTGLSSGNTIYFGEGSWLTVV.